These 23 T cell receptor beta chains were sequenced from one sample in a study of blood T cell repertoires in COVID-19. Libraries were prepared by immunoSEQ multiplex PCR; TCRdb keeps only in-frame clonotypes and omits some of them. The sample has 65,000 to 95,000 clones; 89% are singletons. The specimen was peripheral blood. All receptors derive from a man aged 70 or older with active or convalescent COVID-19.

The V gene is TRBV29-1, the J gene TRBJ1-1; the D is unclear. The CDR3 length is 11 residues. Germline assignment: CDR1 SQVTM and CDR2 ANQGSEA. Trimming pared 5 bases from V and 1 base from J, leaving 5 bases between. CDR3 sequence: CSVISNTEAFF. The CDR3 DNA reads TGCAGCGTTATATCGAACACTGAAGCTTTCTTT.

The rearrangement links TRBV28 to TRBJ1-5; weak D call: TRBD1 (6 bases). The CDR3 has 18 amino acids. Trimming took off 5 bases at V and 2 bases at J, with 22 bases between the two ends. The germline gives CDR1 MDHEN, CDR2 SYDVKM. CDR3 region: CASSPGQGRVSGNQPQHF. CDR3 bases: TGTGCCAGCAGTCCCGGTCAGGGGAGGGTTAGTGGCAATCAGCCCCAGCATTTT.

V and J are TRBV11-2 and TRBJ1-6; D not certain. CDR3 length: 14 amino acids. Deletions cut 4 bases from V and 7 bases from J, with 11 bases between. Germline CDR1 is SGHAT and CDR2 is FQNNGV. The CDR3 loop reads CASSSVGGNSPLHF. The CDR3 DNA reads as TGTGCCAGCAGCTCCGTCGGAGGGAATTCACCCCTCCACTTT.

The J gene is TRBJ1-3, the V gene TRBV6-1, with D perhaps TRBD1 (6 bases). CDR1 MNHNS and CDR2 SASEGT come from the germline V gene. Trimming took off 2 bases at V and 4 bases at J, with 15 bases between the two ends. The CDR3 runs 16 residues. The CDR3 sequence is CASSELGGRPGNTIYF. The CDR3 coding sequence is TGTGCCAGCAGTGAACTGGGGGGGCGCCCCGGAAACACCATATATTTT.

The rearrangement uses TRBV28 and TRBJ1-2; perhaps TRBD1 as D (5 bases). Germline values: CDR1 MDHEN, CDR2 SYDVKM. This CDR3 spans 11 amino acids. Deletions cut 8 bases from V and 5 bases from J, with 9 bases between. CDR3 DNA sequence: TGTGCCAGCTTGACAGTTTATGGCTACACCTTC. This encodes CASLTVYGYTF.

This sequence joins TRBV10-3 and TRBJ2-1; TRBD2 matches at 10 bases. Looked up from germline, CDR1 is ENHRY and CDR2 is SYGVKD. The J segment lost 4 bases and the V segment lost 10 bases, leaving 10 bases of the junction unmatched. The CDR3 loop spans 15 amino acids. This CDR3 reads CATAATSGEYNEQFF. The CDR3 DNA is TGTGCCACCGCCGCTACTAGCGGGGAGTACAATGAGCAGTTCTTC.

The V gene is TRBV5-1, the J gene TRBJ2-4; D may be TRBD1 (6 bases). The length of the CDR3 is 14 residues. V was pared by 0 bases and J by 8 bases, with 12 bases between. Germline V gene data show CDR1 as SGHRS and CDR2 as YFSETQ. For the CDR3, the DNA is TGCGCCAGCAGCTTGGTTGCAGGGGTAGACATTCAGTACTTC. It specifies CASSLVAGVDIQYF.

This clone has just one count. The chain employs TRBV7-2 and TRBJ1-4; weak D call: TRBD1 (6 bases). The CDR3 is 15 residues long. The ends were cut back, 1 base at V and 5 bases at J, with 11 bases in the middle. The germline V gene encodes CDR1 SGHTA and CDR2 FQGNSA. CDR3 coding DNA: TGTGCCAGCAGCTTAGGTCCAGGGGAGAATGAAAAACTGTTTTTT. Translating it yields CASSLGPGENEKLFF.

The chain joins TRBV13 to TRBJ2-2; D remains ambiguous. The CDR3 spans 14 residues. The V end lost 0 bases, the J end lost 1 base, and 3 bases lay between the germline ends. CDR1 is PRHDT and CDR2 is FYEKMQ in the germline V gene (reference sequence). In nucleotides, the CDR3 is TGTGCCAGCAGCTTAGGCCGGAACACCGGGGAGCTGTTTTTT. Translation: CASSLGRNTGELFF.

The V and J genes are TRBV7-9 and TRBJ2-1; D unclear. V was trimmed by 1 base and J by 4 bases, leaving 11 bases between them. This CDR3 region has 15 residues. Germline V CDR1 and CDR2: SEHNR, FQNEAQ (reference sequence). The CDR3 DNA follows: TGTGCCAGCAGCTTAGTGATAGAGGCATACAATGAGCAGTTCTTC. Its protein product is CASSLVIEAYNEQFF.

V gene TRBV4-3 combines with J gene TRBJ2-4, with D possibly matching TRBD1 (6 bases). Per the germline V gene, CDR1 is LGHNA and CDR2 is YSLEER. V lost 8 bases and J lost 1, with 15 bases in between. The CDR3 is 15 amino acids. The CDR3 spells CASSGEGDAKNIQYF. CDR3 coding DNA: TGCGCCAGCTCGGGTGAGGGGGATGCCAAAAACATTCAGTACTTC.

The chain has TRBV7-9 and TRBJ1-5; D ambiguous. Between the trimmed V and J ends, which lost 2 bases and 0 bases, there was a span of 11 bases. Germline lookup yields CDR1 SEHNR and CDR2 FQNEAQ (reference sequence). This CDR3 has 16 residues. The CDR3 sequence: CASSLYGTDSNQPQHF. The CDR3 bases are TGTGCCAGCAGCTTATACGGTACTGATAGCAATCAGCCCCAGCATTTT. Full variable domain (remainder filled in from reference TRBV7-9 and TRBJ1-5): DTGVSQNPRHKITKRGQNVTFRCDPISEHNRLYWYRQTLGQGPEFLTYFQNEAQLEKSRLLSDRFSAERPKGSFSTLEIQRTEQGDSAMYLCASSLYGTDSNQPQHFGDGTRLSIL.

V is TRBV5-6 and J is TRBJ1-2; D perhaps matches TRBD1 (5 bases). Per germline, CDR1 SGHDT and CDR2 YYEEEE. The CDR3 is 15 residues long. V was shortened by 4 bases and J by 3 bases, with 16 bases between the two germline ends. The CDR3 DNA follows: TGTGCCAGCAGCCCCATGCTTGGGGCAGACTATGGCTACACCTTC. As protein: CASSPMLGADYGYTF.

V is TRBV2 and J is TRBJ1-2, with D possibly matching TRBD1 (6 bases). V was trimmed by 9 bases and J by 4 bases, leaving 9 bases between them. Per germline, CDR1 SNHLY and CDR2 FYNNEI. This CDR3 is 11 amino acids long. CDR3 nucleotide sequence: TGTGCCAGAGGACAGTCCTATGGCTACACCTTC. It yields the protein CARGQSYGYTF.

The rearrangement uses TRBV4-3 and TRBJ1-1; no clear D. The CDR3 contains 17 residues. CDR1 is LGHNA, CDR2 YSLEER, per germline. Trimming removed 2 bases at V and 5 bases at J, with 21 bases between. This chain's CDR3 is CASSQSRAGYGVTEAFF. As DNA, the CDR3 is TGCGCCAGCAGCCAATCGCGGGCGGGTTATGGGGTAACTGAAGCTTTCTTT.

The chain carries TRBV6-4 and TRBJ2-3; 14 positions match TRBD2. V shed 3 bases and J 11 bases; nucleotides not matched to a gene: 7. This CDR3 comprises 15 residues. Looked up from germline, CDR1 is MRHNA and CDR2 is SNTAGT. CDR3 sequence (DNA): TGTGCCAGCAGTGAATCAGGGACTAGCGGGGGTGGGCAGTATTTT. Amino acid sequence: CASSESGTSGGGQYF.

This clone was counted once. The chain uses TRBV11-2 and TRBJ1-3; D call uncertain. The CDR3 length is 13 residues. With 5 bases removed from V and 2 bases from J, the gap between germline ends came to 7 bases. Germline-derived CDR1 and CDR2 are SGHAT and FQNNGV. The CDR3 DNA follows: TGTGCCAGCAGCCTCACAGCTGGAAACACCATATATTTT. Residues: CASSLTAGNTIYF.

This clone was seen a few times. The chain recombines TRBV7-2 with TRBJ2-2; tentative D call: TRBD2 (6 bases). Looked up from germline, CDR1 is SGHTA and CDR2 is FQGNSA. CDR3 length: 15 residues. Trimming removed 3 bases from V and 0 bases from J, with 8 bases in between. In nucleotides, the CDR3 is TGTGCCAGCAGCTTTCTAGCGTCGAACACCGGGGAGCTGTTTTTT. Translation gives CASSFLASNTGELFF.

The rearrangement joins TRBV7-2 to TRBJ2-2; D is unresolved. Germline V gives CDR1 SGHTA, CDR2 FQGNSA. This CDR3 has 16 residues. The V end was cut by 5 bases, the J end by 7 bases, with 20 bases between. The CDR3 sequence: CASSPVIIISGGELFF. Here the CDR3 DNA reads TGTGCCAGCAGCCCCGTAATCATAATCTCCGGCGGGGAGCTGTTTTTT.

DNA for the CDR3: TGTGCCAGCAGCCCGGACAACATGAACACTGAAGCTTTCTTT. Protein product: CASSPDNMNTEAFF. The gene calls are TRBV7-6 and TRBJ1-1; D perhaps matches TRBD1 (5 bases). This CDR3 has 14 residues. Germline CDR1 is SGHVS and CDR2 is FNYEAQ. Trimming removed 5 bases at V and 0 bases at J, with 10 bases between. Filled out from reference TRBV7-6 and TRBJ1-1, the complete variable domain reads GAGVSQSPRYKVTKRGQDVALRCDPISGHVSLYWYRQALGQGPEFLTYFNYEAQQDKSGLPNDRFSAERPEGSISTLTIQRTEQRDSAMYRCASSPDNMNTEAFFGQGTRLTVV.

The CDR3 sequence: CSVGQVIDNEQFF. For the CDR3, the DNA is TGCAGCGTTGGACAGGTTATTGACAATGAGCAGTTCTTC. This chain connects TRBV29-1 to TRBJ2-1; D is perhaps TRBD1 (6 bases). The CDR3 spans 13 residues. The V end was cut by 4 bases, the J end by 5 bases, with 12 bases between. Germline V CDR1 and CDR2: SQVTM, ANQGSEA.

The rearrangement links TRBV10-3 to TRBJ2-1; 7 bases are a match to TRBD2. The CDR3 extends over 15 amino acids. Germline CDR1 reads ENHRY; CDR2 reads SYGVKD. Germline trimming cut 2 bases from V and 0 bases from J; bases unmatched to any gene: 1. The CDR3 protein is CAISEASGSYNEQFF. CDR3 in DNA: TGTGCCATCAGTGAGGCTAGCGGCTCCTACAATGAGCAGTTCTTC.

V is TRBV30 and J is TRBJ2-3; no clear D gene. Trimming removed 3 bases at V and 2 bases at J, with 3 bases between. The CDR3 has 11 residues. The germline V gene has CDR1 GTSNPN and CDR2 SVGIG (reference sequence). CDR3 sequence reads: CAWSHTDTQYF. The DNA for the CDR3 is TGTGCCTGGAGCCACACAGATACGCAGTATTTT.